What follows are 30 T cell receptor beta chains derived from one specimen sequenced in a study of cytomegalovirus exposure and HLA in healthy donors. PCR amplification relied on 60 Vbeta primers (plus 13 Jbeta primers). Profiled with immunoSEQ multiplex PCR; TCRdb holds only in-frame clones, not every one. Found here are 210,000 or so clones, around 83% of them singletons; the top ten hold 0.24%. The sequencing sample was made of PBMCs. The source is a girl aged 2 to 10 in good health and CMV-seronegative.

V and J are TRBV10-3 and TRBJ1-2; D gene ambiguous. The length of the CDR3 is 13 residues. Germline V gives CDR1 ENHRY, CDR2 SYGVKD. V was shortened by 4 bases and J by 4 bases, with 10 bases between the two germline ends. The CDR3 spells CAISVKEGYGYTF. The CDR3 nucleotides are TGTGCCATCAGTGTAAAGGAGGGCTATGGCTACACCTTC.

This clone was found once. The chain links TRBV11-2 to TRBJ2-7, with 9 bases aligning to TRBD2. Per germline, CDR1 SGHAT and CDR2 FQNNGV. This CDR3 spans 15 amino acids. V lost 0 bases, J lost 3 bases, and 3 bases stayed unmatched. The CDR3: CASSLELAGLYEQYF. The CDR3, as DNA: TGTGCCAGCAGCTTAGAACTAGCGGGCCTCTACGAGCAGTACTTC.

About this clone: Relative to the germline gene, one junction end is altered; a read error may explain this. V usage is TRBV19 and J usage is TRBJ2-7; perhaps TRBD2 as D (6 bases). The germline CDR1 and CDR2 sequences are LNHDA and SQIVND (reference sequence). This CDR3 spans 14 amino acids. In DNA, the CDR3 is TGTGCCAGTAGCATAGAAATGGGGGGCTACGAGCAGTACTTC. It codes for CASSIEMGGYEQYF.

The genes are TRBV7-6 and TRBJ2-1; 13 nucleotides match TRBD2. The CDR3 is 15 residues long. Germline V gene lookup returns CDR1 SGHVS and CDR2 FNYEAQ. J lost 8 bases, V lost 5 bases, and 6 bases had no gene match. The CDR3 here is CASSRTSGSNHEQFF. CDR3 in DNA: TGTGCCAGCAGCCGGACTAGCGGGAGTAACCATGAGCAGTTCTTC.

This clone was seen a few times. The gene calls are TRBV13 and TRBJ1-6; D gene unclear. V was pared by 0 bases and J by 9 bases, with 6 bases between. The germline CDR1 and CDR2 sequences are PRHDT and FYEKMQ (reference sequence). CDR3 size: 13 residues. In nucleotides, the CDR3 is TGTGCCAGCAGCTTAGGGGGGAGTTCACCCCTCCACTTT. Its protein is CASSLGGSSPLHF.

A single count supports this clone. J is TRBJ1-3 and V is TRBV5-4; D unclear. The CDR3 runs to 16 residues. V was trimmed by 4 bases and J by 0 bases, leaving 14 bases between them. Germline lookup yields CDR1 SGHNT and CDR2 YYREEE (reference sequence). The CDR3 region has the DNA TGTGCCAGCAGCCCGGGAGGTGGCAGCTCTGGAAACACCATATATTTT. Its protein product is CASSPGGGSSGNTIYF. Variable domain in full (rest from reference TRBV5-4 and TRBJ1-3): ETGVTQSPTHLIKTRGQQVTLRCSSQSGHNTVSWYQQALGQGPQFIFQYYREEENGRGNFPPRFSGLQFPNYSSELNVNALELDDSALYLCASSPGGGSSGNTIYFGEGSWLTVV.

The chain combines TRBV19 with TRBJ2-1; a possible D gene is TRBD1 (6 bases). Trimming shortened V by 7 bases and J by 8 bases, and 15 bases separated the two germline ends. CDR1 LNHDA and CDR2 SQIVND come from the germline V gene (reference sequence). The CDR3 length is 13 residues. Here the CDR3 DNA reads TGTGCCAGTAAGGGGGTGTACTTGTATGAGCAGTTCTTC. Translated: CASKGVYLYEQFF.

The chain employs TRBV11-1 and TRBJ2-1; TRBD2 might be the D (5 bases). V lost 5 bases, J lost 0 bases, and 14 bases lay in between. The CDR3 contains 16 residues. Germline V lookup: CDR1 SGHAT, CDR2 FQDESV (reference sequence). This chain's CDR3 is CASSGSGALSYNEQFF. For the CDR3, the DNA is TGTGCCAGCAGCGGCAGCGGCGCCCTCTCCTACAATGAGCAGTTCTTC.

This rearrangement joins TRBV4-1 to TRBJ2-1; TRBD2 aligns across 9 bases. The CDR3 covers 17 residues. Germline CDR1 MGHRA, CDR2 YSYEKL. V was pared by 0 bases and J by 1 base, with 4 bases of the junction left unmatched. The CDR3 nucleotides are TGCGCCAGCAGCCAAGATCCAGCGGGGGGTTCCTACAATGAGCAGTTCTTC. It is translated as CASSQDPAGGSYNEQFF.

V and J are TRBV5-1 and TRBJ2-7; D remains unclear. CDR1 is SGHRS and CDR2 is YFSETQ in the germline V gene. Trimming pared 0 bases from V and 0 bases from J, leaving 13 bases between. This CDR3 spans 16 amino acids. This CDR3 reads CASSLGHSSSSYEQYF. The CDR3 DNA sequence: TGCGCCAGCAGCTTGGGACATTCGAGCAGCTCCTACGAGCAGTACTTC.

This chain uses TRBV4-2 with TRBJ2-1; TRBD2 matches 7 bases. The CDR3 spans 16 residues. With V trimmed by 2 bases and J by 4 bases, 8 bases remained unmatched. Germline CDR1 and CDR2: LGHNA and YNFKEQ. DNA for the CDR3: TGTGCCAGCAGCCAATGGCCAGCGGGGCAGTACAATGAGCAGTTCTTC. Amino acid sequence: CASSQWPAGQYNEQFF.

V usage is TRBV2 and J usage is TRBJ1-6, with D possibly TRBD1 on 6 matching bases. The germline gives CDR1 SNHLY, CDR2 FYNNEI. The CDR3 sequence is 15 residues long. V shed 2 bases and J shed 7 bases, with 12 bases lying between them. As DNA, the CDR3 is TGTGCCAGCAGTGAATCTGTCAGGGGAAATTCACCCCTCCACTTT. This gives the protein CASSESVRGNSPLHF. Based on the CDR3 plus reference TRBV2 and TRBJ1-6, the full variable domain is EPEVTQTPSHQVTQMGQEVILRCVPISNHLYFYWYRQILGQKVEFLVSFYNNEISEKSEIFDDQFSVERPDGSNFTLKIRSTKLEDSAMYFCASSESVRGNSPLHFGNGTRLTVT.

The V call is TRBV30, the J call TRBJ2-7; tentative D call: TRBD1 (6 bases). Germline V gene lookup returns CDR1 GTSNPN and CDR2 SVGIG (reference sequence). Trimming left V 4 bases short and J 4 bases short, with 17 bases between. The CDR3 extends over 14 amino acids. Here the CDR3 DNA reads TGTGCCTGGAACAGGGACCCGAGGGAATACGAGCAGTACTTC. It is translated as CAWNRDPREYEQYF.

This clone was counted a few times. The CDR3 nucleotides are TGTGCCAGCAGCGCCCATTCTAGCGGACTCGGCAATGAGCAGTTCTTC. Translated: CASSAHSSGLGNEQFF. The V gene is TRBV9, the J gene TRBJ2-1; 7 positions match TRBD2. V lost 3 bases to trimming and J lost 6 bases; unmatched junction nucleotides: 12. The CDR3 runs to 16 residues. Germline CDR1 SGDLS, CDR2 YYNGEE.

The chain is built from TRBV15 and TRBJ1-6; D is ambiguous. CDR3 length: 14 residues. Germline V gene data show CDR1 as LNHNV and CDR2 as YYDKDF (reference sequence). Between the trimmed V and J ends, which lost 0 bases and 8 bases, there was a span of 8 bases. CDR3 DNA: TGTGCCACCAGCAGAGATAACGGAGATTCACCCCTCCACTTT. It translates to CATSRDNGDSPLHF.

The chain has TRBV6-4 and TRBJ2-3, with a tentative D call TRBD2 (6 bases). Trimming removed 8 bases at V and 1 base at J, with 28 bases between. The CDR3 is 19 residues long. Germline V lookup: CDR1 MRHNA, CDR2 SNTAGT. The CDR3 coding sequence is TGTGCCAGCCCTCGAGAGAGGCTAGCGCGACTTAATTGCACAGATACGCAGTATTTT. This sequence encodes CASPRERLARLNCTDTQYF.

J is TRBJ2-5 and V is TRBV2, with D possibly matching TRBD1 (6 bases). The CDR3 spans 16 residues. Germline-derived CDR1 and CDR2 are SNHLY and FYNNEI. Between the trimmed V and J ends, which lost 2 bases and 4 bases, there was a span of 17 bases. The CDR3, as DNA: TGTGCCAGCAGTGAAAAGATGGGGAAAGGGGGAGAGACCCAGTACTTC. As protein: CASSEKMGKGGETQYF. Using reference TRBV2 and TRBJ2-5 for the parts outside the CDR3, the full variable domain is EPEVTQTPSHQVTQMGQEVILRCVPISNHLYFYWYRQILGQKVEFLVSFYNNEISEKSEIFDDQFSVERPDGSNFTLKIRSTKLEDSAMYFCASSEKMGKGGETQYFGPGTRLLVL.

This sequence joins TRBV7-9 and TRBJ2-3; TRBD2 agrees at 10 bases. Per germline, CDR1 SEHNR and CDR2 FQNEAQ (reference sequence). V shed 2 bases and J 2 bases; nucleotides not matched to a gene: 1. CDR3 size: 15 residues. Written as DNA, the CDR3 is TGTGCCAGCAGCTTAACTAGCGGGGTCACAGATACGCAGTATTTT. It codes for CASSLTSGVTDTQYF.

This chain joins TRBV6-1 and TRBJ2-5; TRBD1 agrees at 7 bases. The CDR3 has 12 residues. Germline assignment: CDR1 MNHNS and CDR2 SASEGT. Trimming cost V 6 bases and J 4 bases; bases outside gene matches: 2. CDR3 protein: CASSRQGETQYF. Written as DNA, the CDR3 is TGTGCCAGCAGCAGACAGGGAGAGACCCAGTACTTC.

This clone has only a few counts. This chain uses TRBV27 with TRBJ2-3; 8 positions agree with TRBD2. CDR3 length: 15 amino acids. CDR1 is MNHEY and CDR2 is SMNVEV in the germline V gene (reference sequence). V was clipped by 5 bases and J by 8 bases; unmatched bases: 12. CDR3 coding DNA: TGTGCCAGCAGTGATAGCGGGACTGATCTTTCTACGCAGTATTTT. Translated, it gives CASSDSGTDLSTQYF.

On this clone: One junction end disagrees with the germline gene, perhaps due to a read error. This rearrangement joins TRBV7-9 to TRBJ1-4; 10 nucleotides agree with TRBD1. This CDR3 has 16 residues. CDR1 and CDR2 from the germline V gene are SEHNR and FQNEAQ (reference sequence). The CDR3: CSSSLEGQGFNEKLFF. Here the CDR3 DNA reads TGTTCCAGCAGCTTAGAGGGACAGGGGTTTAATGAAAAACTGTTTTTT.

This chain joins TRBV7-9 and TRBJ2-2, with TRBD2 as a possible D gene (6 bases). V shed 5 bases and J shed 4 bases, with 11 bases lying between them. There are 14 residues in the CDR3. In germline, CDR1 is SEHNR, CDR2 FQNEAQ (reference sequence). CDR3 in amino acids: CASSLLAVTGELFF. The CDR3 DNA reads TGTGCCAGCAGCCTATTAGCGGTCACCGGGGAGCTGTTTTTT.

The chain carries TRBV5-1 and TRBJ2-3, with D maybe TRBD1 (6 bases). Germline V CDR1 and CDR2: SGHRS, YFSETQ. V dropped 4 bases and J dropped 2 bases, with 11 bases sitting between them. CDR3 length equals 14 residues. Here the CDR3 DNA reads TGCGCCAGCAGCGGGGGACAACTCACAGATACGCAGTATTTT. This encodes CASSGGQLTDTQYF.

The chain links TRBV28 to TRBJ2-7; no reliable D call. V was trimmed by 5 bases and J by 0 bases, leaving 14 bases between them. CDR3 length equals 15 residues. The germline gives CDR1 MDHEN, CDR2 SYDVKM. As DNA, the CDR3 is TGTGCCAGCAGTACCCCCCCAGGAATCTCCTACGAGCAGTACTTC. Translating gives CASSTPPGISYEQYF. Complete variable domain (other parts from reference TRBV28 and TRBJ2-7): DVKVTQSSRYLVKRTGEKVFLECVQDMDHENMFWYRQDPGLGLRLIYFSYDVKMKEKGDIPEGYSVSREKKERFSLILESASTNQTSMYLCASSTPPGISYEQYFGPGTRLTVT.

This clone has only one observation. The chain employs TRBV2 and TRBJ2-7; 7 nucleotides align to TRBD1. Germline assignment: CDR1 SNHLY and CDR2 FYNNEI. Trimming at V came to 8 bases and at J to 2 bases, leaving 15 bases not matched to a gene. CDR3 size: 16 residues. The CDR3 region has the DNA TGTGCCAGCCATCTACACGAAACAGGGGACCCCTACGAGCAGTACTTC. Translating it yields CASHLHETGDPYEQYF.

The chain uses TRBV4-1 and TRBJ2-3, with 12 bases that match TRBD2. The length of the CDR3 is 16 residues. With 4 bases clipped from V and 3 bases from J, the junction kept 5 bases outside the gene matches. The germline CDR1 and CDR2 sequences are MGHRA and YSYEKL. CDR3 DNA: TGCGCCAGCAGCCCGACTAGCGGGAGAGGGACAGATACGCAGTATTTT. It yields the protein CASSPTSGRGTDTQYF.

The chain recombines TRBV6-1 with TRBJ1-1; 8 bases are shared with TRBD1. The V gene end was trimmed by 4 bases and the J gene end by 1 base; junction bases not matched to a gene: 14. This CDR3 has 18 amino acids. Germline CDR1 MNHNS, CDR2 SASEGT. The chain's CDR3 is CASSVGQGFGVTNTEAFF. CDR3 DNA: TGTGCCAGCAGTGTAGGACAGGGTTTTGGTGTTACGAACACTGAAGCTTTCTTT.

In this sample, this clone turned up once. The chain links TRBV19 to TRBJ2-1; 7 bases fit TRBD2. The CDR3 contains 14 residues. The V segment lost 10 bases and the J segment 9 bases; nucleotides outside the gene matches: 15. Germline CDR1 and CDR2: LNHDA and SQIVND (reference sequence). The chain's CDR3 is CATTPGPGGSEQFF. As DNA, the CDR3 is TGTGCCACCACACCGGGACCCGGGGGGAGTGAGCAGTTCTTC. Together with reference TRBV19 and TRBJ2-1, the CDR3 gives the full variable domain: DGGITQSPKYLFRKEGQNVTLSCEQNLNHDAMYWYRQDPGQGLRLIYYSQIVNDFQKGDIAEGYSVSREKKESFPLTVTSAQKNPTAFYLCATTPGPGGSEQFFGPGTRLTVL.

The rearrangement links TRBV7-9 to TRBJ2-1, with 14 positions matching TRBD2. Germline values: CDR1 SEHNR, CDR2 FQNEAQ (reference sequence). This CDR3 is built from 15 residues. V lost 5 bases to trimming and J lost 10 bases; unmatched junction nucleotides: 7. The CDR3 is CASSGGLAGGWEQFF. The CDR3, as DNA: TGTGCCAGCAGCGGAGGACTAGCGGGAGGATGGGAGCAGTTCTTC.

The rearrangement uses TRBV2 and TRBJ1-5; a possible D gene is TRBD1 (6 bases). In germline, CDR1 is SNHLY, CDR2 FYNNEI. V lost 3 bases, J lost 1 base, and 13 bases lay in between. The length of the CDR3 is 16 residues. CDR3 loop: CASSELGAQSNQPQHF. CDR3 nucleotides: TGTGCCAGCAGTGAGCTGGGGGCACAAAGCAATCAGCCCCAGCATTTT.